The 15 T cell receptor beta chains reported below all come from one sample, sequenced in a study of blood T cell repertoires in COVID-19. Method: immunoSEQ multiplex PCR; TCRdb's copy keeps in-frame clones and lacks some. The sample lists roughly 170,000 clones, 75% to 90% seen once, with about 4.4% in the top ten. The sequenced material came from PBMCs or T cells enriched from blood (not recorded which). The receptors derive from a woman aged 45 to 65 who had recovered from COVID-19.

The J gene is TRBJ1-1, the V gene TRBV11-2; D is unclear. The CDR3 extends over 13 amino acids. Between the trimmed V and J ends, which lost 5 bases and 4 bases, there was a span of 11 bases. In germline, CDR1 is SGHAT, CDR2 FQNNGV. Written as DNA, the CDR3 is TGTGCCAGCAGCCGACAAGTACGCACTGAAGCTTTCTTT. Encoded protein: CASSRQVRTEAFF. Full variable domain (remainder filled in from reference TRBV11-2 and TRBJ1-1): EAGVAQSPRYKIIEKRQSVAFWCNPISGHATLYWYQQILGQGPKLLIQFQNNGVVDDSQLPKDRFSAERLKGVDSTLKIQPAKLEDSAVYLCASSRQVRTEAFFGQGTRLTVV.

This clone was detected many times. This chain uses TRBV11-3 with TRBJ2-3; D may be TRBD1 (6 bases). This CDR3 comprises 13 residues. V lost 5 bases, J lost 4 bases, and 10 bases lay in between. Germline lookup yields CDR1 SGHNT and CDR2 YENEEA. CDR3 in DNA: TGTGCCAGCAGCGGGGGCGCAGCAGATACGCAGTATTTT. Amino acids: CASSGGAADTQYF.

The chain links TRBV7-8 to TRBJ2-7, with D maybe TRBD1 (5 bases). V dropped 0 bases and J dropped 8 bases, with 14 bases sitting between them. The CDR3 contains 14 residues. Germline values: CDR1 SGHVS, CDR2 FQNEAQ. The CDR3 region is CASSLAGPGGKQYV. CDR3 in DNA: TGTGCCAGCAGCTTAGCGGGGCCCGGTGGGAAGCAGTACGTC.

The chain uses TRBV30 and TRBJ1-5; D is ambiguous. The V end was cut by 0 bases, the J end by 8 bases, with 14 bases between. The CDR3 consists of 14 residues. The germline gives CDR1 GTSNPN, CDR2 SVGIG (reference sequence). CDR3 bases: TGTGCCTGGAGTGTGGCAGCACATGAGGAGCCCCAGCATTTT. This gives the protein CAWSVAAHEEPQHF.

V gene TRBV2 combines with J gene TRBJ1-5; 10 bases line up with TRBD1. The V gene's germline CDR1 is SNHLY and CDR2 FYNNEI. V lost 8 bases, J lost 0 bases, and 10 bases stayed unmatched. The CDR3 sequence is 17 residues long. The CDR3 region has the DNA TGTGCCAGCCGACAGGGGGCGGGTGGATATAGCAATCAGCCCCAGCATTTT. Translation gives CASRQGAGGYSNQPQHF.

The DNA for the CDR3 is TGTGCCAGCAGTGGACAGGGGCAGGGTGAAAAACTGTTTTTT. Translating it yields CASSGQGQGEKLFF. This chain joins TRBV7-9 and TRBJ1-4, with 9 bases that match TRBD1. Germline-derived CDR1 and CDR2 are SEHNR and FQNEAQ (reference sequence). CDR3 size: 14 residues. V was clipped by 6 bases and J by 7 bases; unmatched bases: 6.

This clone has only one observation. The rearrangement uses TRBV19 and TRBJ2-1, with D maybe TRBD1 (5 bases). CDR1 and CDR2 (germline): LNHDA, SQIVND (reference sequence). V was cut by 3 bases and J by 7 bases, with 13 bases left in between. The CDR3 totals 14 residues. CDR3 protein: CASSILGRRNEQFF. CDR3 coding DNA: TGTGCCAGTAGTATCTTGGGGCGAAGGAATGAGCAGTTCTTC.

The chain couples TRBV18 to TRBJ2-2; D possibly corresponds to TRBD1 (6 bases). V was shortened by 3 bases and J by 1 base, with 9 bases between the two germline ends. This CDR3 is built from 15 residues. CDR1 is KGHSH and CDR2 is LQKENI in the germline V gene. The CDR3 region has the DNA TGTGCCAGCTCACCGGACAGTTTGAACACCGGGGAGCTGTTTTTT. It is translated as CASSPDSLNTGELFF.

V usage is TRBV5-1 and J usage is TRBJ1-5; D unresolved. The germline CDR1 and CDR2 sequences are SGHRS and YFSETQ. This CDR3 spans 15 amino acids. The V end lost 4 bases, the J end lost 1 base, and 12 bases lay between the germline ends. CDR3 coding DNA: TGCGCCAGCAGCCTAGGACTGACAAGCAATCAGCCCCAGCATTTT. It codes for CASSLGLTSNQPQHF.

The chain combines TRBV18 with TRBJ1-6; D might be TRBD1 (5 bases). CDR3 length: 13 amino acids. The ends were cut back, 3 bases at V and 15 bases at J, with 15 bases in the middle. Germline V lookup: CDR1 KGHSH, CDR2 LQKENI. CDR3 residues: CASSPAGQNRLHF. CDR3 bases: TGTGCCAGCTCACCGGCGGGGCAGAATCGCCTCCACTTT.

This sequence joins TRBV7-8 and TRBJ1-6, with 9 bases lining up with TRBD1. CDR1 and CDR2 from the germline V gene are SGHVS and FQNEAQ. The CDR3 covers 15 residues. Trimming cost V 5 bases and J 10 bases; bases outside gene matches: 9. CDR3 in amino acids: CASSQVDRGGSPLHF. Written as DNA, the CDR3 is TGTGCCAGCAGCCAAGTGGACAGGGGAGGATCACCCCTCCACTTT. Looking up the rest from reference TRBV7-8 and TRBJ1-6 gives the full variable domain: GAGVSQSPRYKVAKRGQDVALRCDPISGHVSLFWYQQALGQGPEFLTYFQNEAQLDKSGLPSDRFFAERPEGSVSTLKIQRTQQEDSAVYLCASSQVDRGGSPLHFGNGTRLTVT.

The rearrangement uses TRBV6-5 and TRBJ1-2; 8 positions agree with TRBD1. The CDR3 is made up of 14 amino acids. V gave up 7 bases and J gave up 0 bases; unmatched junction bases: 4. In germline, CDR1 is MNHEY, CDR2 SVGAGI. CDR3 amino acids: CASTWTGTNYGYTF. The DNA of the CDR3 is TGTGCCAGCACCTGGACAGGGACTAACTATGGCTACACCTTC.

The chain recombines TRBV21-1 with TRBJ2-7; the D segment call TRBD2 is taken from the table without a DNA check. TRBV21-1 is described as a pseudogene. The CDR3 sequence is 18 residues long. Here the CDR3 reads CASSKAWMRLAGGPEQYV. CDR3 bases: TGTGCCAGCAGCAAAGCGTGGATGAGACTAGCGGGAGGGCCGGAGCAGTACGTC.

This rearrangement joins TRBV7-2 to TRBJ2-5; the D gene is possibly TRBD1 (6 bases). Germline V gives CDR1 SGHTA, CDR2 FQGNSA. V gave up 2 bases and J gave up 7 bases, with 11 bases separating them. The CDR3 runs to 13 residues. CDR3 amino acids: CASSLSRGGTQYF. In DNA form, the CDR3 reads TGTGCCAGCAGCTTAAGCCGAGGGGGGACCCAGTACTTC.

This chain joins TRBV7-9 and TRBJ2-3, with 9 bases lining up with TRBD2. The germline gives CDR1 SEHNR, CDR2 FQNEAQ (reference sequence). The CDR3 contains 17 residues. The trim removed 5 bases at V and 5 bases at J, leaving 14 bases unmatched. Here the CDR3 reads CASSDFFSGRGGDTQYF. The CDR3 region has the DNA TGTGCCAGCAGCGACTTCTTTAGCGGGAGAGGGGGAGATACGCAGTATTTT.